This T cell receptor beta chain was documented in a study of CD8 T cells in Susac syndrome. Study outcomes and limitations: The study's TCR sequencing and HLA analysis drew on a certain number of individuals. That number was acknowledged as relatively small.

Reverse transcription of roughly 0.5 to 1 ug RNA was carried out with random hexamers. By means of immunoSEQ multiplex PCR, TCR beta CDR3 spanning 54 Vbeta and 13 Jbeta underwent amplification. TCRdb ran MiXCR on the immunoSEQ multiplex PCR reads and lists one entry per CDR3 protein. The data contain roughly 400,000 distinct CDR3 sequences, 85% of them singletons. This clonotype was observed once. Its antigen remains unidentified. CD8+ and CD4+ T cells from blood underwent TCR beta sequencing, which was carried out in a high-throughput format. The multiple sclerosis control group comprised treatment-naive patients with stable or active relapsing-remitting disease. CDR3 length: 13 residues. V was cut by 8 bases and J by 0 bases, with 13 bases left in between. The V gene's germline CDR1 is DFQATT and CDR2 SNEGSKA (reference sequence).

The chain has TRBV20-1 and TRBJ1-2; tentative D call: TRBD1 (6 bases). Material: CD8+ T cells from PBMCs. The receptor was isolated from a human donor with multiple sclerosis. The CDR3 reads CSTQTGANYGYTF. The CDR3 region has the DNA TGCAGTACCCAGACAGGAGCTAACTATGGCTACACCTTC.